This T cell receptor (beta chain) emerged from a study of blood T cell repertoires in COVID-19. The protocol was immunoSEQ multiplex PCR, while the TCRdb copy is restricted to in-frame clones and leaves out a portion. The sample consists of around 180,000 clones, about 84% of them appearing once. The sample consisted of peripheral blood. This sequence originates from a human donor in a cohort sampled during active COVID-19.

In DNA, the CDR3 is TGTGCCAGCAGCTTAGGGGCCGGGGATCAGCCCCAGCATTTT. It codes for CASSLGAGDQPQHF. The rearrangement joins TRBV7-9 to TRBJ1-5; D remains unclear. In germline, CDR1 is SEHNR, CDR2 FQNEAQ (reference sequence). This CDR3 has 14 residues. V was clipped by 1 base and J by 5 bases, with 9 bases between them.